The rows below give T cell receptor beta chains drawn from one sample of a study of cytomegalovirus exposure and HLA in healthy donors. Profiling relied on immunoSEQ multiplex PCR, and the TCRdb table lists in-frame clones only, not all of them. There are roughly 200,000 clones in the sample; 60% to 85% occur only once, and more than 1.5% lies in the top ten. The sample was PBMCs. The origin of the receptors is a girl between 10 and 17 years old in good health and CMV-seropositive. CDR3s include the opening cysteine and the closing phenylalanine or tryptophan. A D gene is named only where the DNA matches it firmly.

d_call j_call v_call cdr3_aa
TRBD2 TRBJ2-2 TRBV5-5 CASKFAGDTGELFF
TRBD1 TRBJ2-7 TRBV11-3 CASSLRRTGGSLGSYEQYF
TRBD1 TRBJ1-5 TRBV5-8 CASSLAIRGTGAYSNQPQHF
. TRBJ2-2 TRBV20-1 CSATGFGELFF
. TRBJ2-5 TRBV6-6 CASSYLLGAETQYF
TRBD2 TRBJ2-2 TRBV11-2 CASSLNRLAGYGELFF
. TRBJ1-1 TRBV20-1 CSEGVGTEAFF
TRBD1 TRBJ2-2 TRBV4-2 CASSQVAQGAGGGELFF
. TRBJ1-4 TRBV5-3 CARSLGTDEKLFF
. TRBJ1-1 TRBV5-1 CASSATGHQNTEAFF
. TRBJ1-4 TRBV7-9 CASSLAAAQGYYEKLFF
. TRBJ2-7 TRBV4-3 CASSQDRVAAYEQYF
. TRBJ1-1 TRBV21-1 CARTGDEGATEAFF
. TRBJ1-4 TRBV6-6 CASSYSLPTNEKLFF
TRBD2 TRBJ2-1 TRBV12-5 CASGLVLAGVDGEQFF
TRBD2 TRBJ2-3 TRBV7-8 CASSLALRGGLDTQYF